This T cell receptor (beta chain) is from a study of blood T cell repertoires in COVID-19. Study at large: The United States, Italy and Spain provided the acute and convalescent COVID-19 samples. PBMCs, B-cell-depleted T cells, or T cells provided the cDNA or gDNA that made up the material.

Original handling: From reference gene primer amplification, estimates of nucleated cell counts were derived. The table came from immunoSEQ multiplex PCR; TCRdb's copy has only in-frame clones and leaves some out. V and J calls and clone size are those listed in that table; D and trimming were worked out from the DNA. The sample has fewer than 250,000 clones; about 88% are singletons. There are 11 residues in the CDR3. With 4 bases removed from V and 3 bases from J, the gap between germline ends came to 3 bases. Germline V gene lookup returns CDR1 SGHDN and CDR2 FVKESK. The V gene is TRBV14, the J gene TRBJ1-1; D is unresolved. This clonotype was obtained from a man aged 65 to 85 with acute or convalescent COVID-19. Sequencing was carried out using peripheral blood. The CDR3 DNA sequence: TGTGCCAGCAGCCTCGACACTGAAGCTTTCTTT. The encoded protein is CASSLDTEAFF.